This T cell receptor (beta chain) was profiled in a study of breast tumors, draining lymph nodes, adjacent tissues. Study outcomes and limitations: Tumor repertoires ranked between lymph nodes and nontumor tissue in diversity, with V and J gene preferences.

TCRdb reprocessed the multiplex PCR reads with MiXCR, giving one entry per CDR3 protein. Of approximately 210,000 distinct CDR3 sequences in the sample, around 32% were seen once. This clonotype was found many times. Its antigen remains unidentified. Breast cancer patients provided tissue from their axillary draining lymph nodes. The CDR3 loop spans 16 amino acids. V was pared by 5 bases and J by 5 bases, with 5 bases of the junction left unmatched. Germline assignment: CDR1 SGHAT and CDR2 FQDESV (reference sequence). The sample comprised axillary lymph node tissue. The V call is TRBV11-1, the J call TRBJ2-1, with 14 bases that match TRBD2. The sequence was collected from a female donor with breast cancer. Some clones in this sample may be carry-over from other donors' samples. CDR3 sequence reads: CASSRRGLAGDNEQFF. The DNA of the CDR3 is TGTGCCAGCAGCAGGAGGGGACTAGCGGGGGACAATGAGCAGTTCTTC.